Listed below are T cell receptor beta chains from one sample, sequenced in a study of early T cells in non-severe SARS-CoV-2 infection. TCRdb itself ran the 5' RACE reads through MiXCR, one entry per CDR3 protein. This table holds about 59,000 distinct CDR3 sequences, about 13% found once. The sequencing here drew on whole blood, taken at baseline. The origin of the receptors is an adult who was a healthcare worker with PCR-confirmed SARS-CoV-2 infection or an uninfected control (not recorded which). The CDR3 runs from the conserved cysteine through the conserved F or W. The order of the fields is J gene, V gene, clone size, D gene, CDR3 DNA, CDR3 protein. A D gene is named only where the DNA matches it firmly. Size values are once, few and many counts, or a class for expanded clones, and some rows have none.

TRBJ1-1,TRBV5-1,few,NA,TGCGCCAGCAGCTTGGATGGTCCGGGATTTAACACTGAAGCTTTCTTT,CASSLDGPGFNTEAFF
TRBJ2-1,TRBV11-2,NA,TRBD2,TGTGCCAGCAGCTTAAGGACTAGCGGGACCTACAATGAGCAGTTCTTC,CASSLRTSGTYNEQFF
TRBJ2-3,TRBV7-9,NA,NA,TGTGCCAGCAGCCCTCTAGTCACAGATACGCAGTATTTT,CASSPLVTDTQYF
TRBJ1-2,TRBV12-3/TRBV12-4,few,TRBD1,TGTGCCAGCAGTCCAGACAGGGGGTATCGTGGCTACACCTTC,CASSPDRGYRGYTF
TRBJ2-7,TRBV7-2,few,TRBD2,TGTGCCAGCAGCCCTAGCGGGAGGGCCTGGGCCTACGAGCAGTACTTC,CASSPSGRAWAYEQYF
TRBJ1-5,TRBV20-1,NA,TRBD1,TGCAGTGCTAGGAATTGGCAGGGGACAGGCAATCAGCCCCAGCATTTT,CSARNWQGTGNQPQHF
TRBJ1-1,TRBV6-1,NA,NA,TGTGCCAGCAGTGATGGGACACACACTGAAGCTTTCTTT,CASSDGTHTEAFF
TRBJ2-7,TRBV30,NA,NA,TGTGCCTGGAGCGAGACAGGACATTCCTACGAGCAGTACTTC,CAWSETGHSYEQYF
TRBJ2-5,TRBV6-5,many,TRBD2,TGTGCCAGCAGTTACTCGGCGGGGGGGCCTGAGACCCAGTACTTC,CASSYSAGGPETQYF
TRBJ2-3,TRBV7-2,few,NA,TGTGCCAGCAGCTTAGGACTAGTCCCCGGAGATACGCAGTATTTT,CASSLGLVPGDTQYF
TRBJ2-3,TRBV7-2,few,TRBD1,TGTGCCAGCAGCGAAACAGGGGCACCAGATACGCAGTATTTT,CASSETGAPDTQYF
TRBJ2-7,TRBV3-1,NA,TRBD2,TGTGCCAGCAGCCAAAGGATTGGTGCGGGGGACGAGCAGTACTTC,CASSQRIGAGDEQYF
TRBJ2-5,TRBV7-9,NA,NA,TGTGCCAGCAGCTTCCCCTACCAAGAGACCCAGTACTTC,CASSFPYQETQYF
TRBJ1-6,TRBV6-6,NA,NA,TGTGCCAGCAGTTACCCTTCACCCCTCCACTTT,CASSYPSPLHF
TRBJ2-3,TRBV7-3,NA,NA,TGTGCCAGCAGTCCCGTCAGTCGCACAGATACGCAGTATTTT,CASSPVSRTDTQYF
TRBJ1-4,TRBV2,many,NA,TGTGCCAGCAGGGACCAGCCTGTAAGTGGAAAACTGTTTTTT,CASRDQPVSGKLFF
TRBJ2-2,TRBV5-4,NA,NA,TGTGCCAGCAGCTTGGTGGCAGGGGAGCTGTTTTTT,CASSLVAGELFF
TRBJ2-3,TRBV7-3,NA,NA,TGTGCCAGCAGCACGGGTCTGGCTCTGGATACGCAGTATTTT,CASSTGLALDTQYF
TRBJ2-1,TRBV24-1,many,TRBD2,TGTGCCACTTCCCAGCGGCGGGAGCTTGGGCAGTTCTTC,CATSQRRELGQFF
TRBJ1-1,TRBV5-1,few,NA,TGCGCCAGCAGCTTGAGGGATAGGGGCACTGAAGCTTTCTTT,CASSLRDRGTEAFF
TRBJ2-1,TRBV7-8,few,NA,TGTGCCAGCAGCTTCACTTTTAGCTCCTACAATGAGCAGTTCTTC,CASSFTFSSYNEQFF
TRBJ2-7,TRBV20-1,many,TRBD1,TGCAGTGCTGACCGGGACAGGGGTTACGAGCAGTACTTC,CSADRDRGYEQYF
TRBJ1-1,TRBV14,many,NA,TGTGCCAGCAGTCCGGGACAAACCACTAAGAACACTGAAGCTTTCTTT,CASSPGQTTKNTEAFF
TRBJ1-2,TRBV29-1,NA,TRBD1,TGCAGCGTCGGACAGGGTAACTATGGCTACACCTTC,CSVGQGNYGYTF
TRBJ2-1,TRBV6-2/TRBV6-3,many,TRBD2,TGTGCCAGCACTAGACTAGCGGCAAACAATGAGCAGTTCTTC,CASTRLAANNEQFF
TRBJ2-3,TRBV13,NA,NA,TGTGCCAGCAGATTAGCGCCGAGCACAGATACGCAGTATTTT,CASRLAPSTDTQYF
TRBJ2-7,TRBV20-1,few,NA,TGCAGTGCTATAGCACAGGGTAACGAGCAGTACTTC,CSAIAQGNEQYF
TRBJ1-1,TRBV5-1,NA,NA,TGCGCCAGCAGCTTGGCCGGGGGGCACACTGAAGCTTTCTTT,CASSLAGGHTEAFF
TRBJ2-5,TRBV20-1,NA,TRBD2,TGCAGTGCTAGAGTGACTAGCGGGAGAGTAAAGACCCAGTACTTC,CSARVTSGRVKTQYF
TRBJ2-7,TRBV20-1,NA,NA,TGCAGTGCTAGAGGGACCCCCCTCGAGCAGTACTTC,CSARGTPLEQYF
TRBJ2-5,TRBV7-9,few,TRBD1,TGTGCCAGCAGCTTAACAACAGGGGTGGGAGAGACCCAGTACTTC,CASSLTTGVGETQYF
TRBJ1-5,TRBV19,NA,NA,TGTGCCAGTAGTATATCGGGGCGAGATCAGCCCCAGCATTTT,CASSISGRDQPQHF
TRBJ1-5,TRBV11-2,few,NA,TGTGCCAGCAGCTTACAAGGAAATCAGCCCCAGCATTTT,CASSLQGNQPQHF
TRBJ2-7,TRBV7-9,NA,NA,TGTGCCAGCAGCCCGAGTATGAACGAGCAGTACTTC,CASSPSMNEQYF
TRBJ1-2,TRBV6-5,few,NA,TGTGCCAGCAGGGGCAGGGACTATGGCTACACCTTC,CASRGRDYGYTF
TRBJ1-5,TRBV18,many,TRBD1,TGTGCCAGCTCATCCCTGGTTCTGGACAGGGGCAGTTGGAATCAGCCCCAGCATTTT,CASSSLVLDRGSWNQPQHF
TRBJ2-1,TRBV19,NA,NA,TGTGCCAGTAGTATAGCCTATTACAATGAGCAGTTCTTC,CASSIAYYNEQFF
TRBJ2-7,TRBV2,many,TRBD2,TGTGCCAGCCGGGGACTAGCGGACCAATACGAGCAGTACTTC,CASRGLADQYEQYF
TRBJ1-5,TRBV7-9,NA,NA,TGTGCCAGCAGCCCCCCGGAGGGGAGTCAGCCCCAGCATTTT,CASSPPEGSQPQHF
TRBJ2-2,TRBV7-2,few,TRBD2,TGTGCCAGCAGCTCGAGCGGGAGGTCGAACACCGGGGAGCTGTTTTTT,CASSSSGRSNTGELFF
TRBJ1-2,TRBV5-6,many,NA,TGTGCCAGCTCTTCGAGCTATGGCTACACCTTC,CASSSSYGYTF
TRBJ2-7,TRBV11-2,few,NA,TGTGCCAGCAGCTTAGGGGCAGAGTACGAGCAGTACTTC,CASSLGAEYEQYF
TRBJ2-3,TRBV20-1,NA,NA,TGCAGTGCTCAGGCCGTGAGCGAGGCTAGCACAGATACGCAGTATTTT,CSAQAVSEASTDTQYF
TRBJ1-1,TRBV19,few,TRBD1,TGTGCCAGTAGTCTCAGACAGGGTAGGAGATCTGAAGCTTTCTTT,CASSLRQGRRSEAFF
TRBJ2-3,TRBV10-3,few,NA,TGTGCCATCAGTGTCACAAGCACAGATACGCAGTATTTT,CAISVTSTDTQYF
TRBJ2-7,TRBV6-2/TRBV6-3,NA,NA,TGTGCCAGCAGTTACGTTGGTAAGGGGAACGAGCAGTACTTC,CASSYVGKGNEQYF
TRBJ1-1,TRBV20-1,few,NA,TGCAGTGCTCCGGGGGCTGGAGCTTTCTTT,CSAPGAGAFF
TRBJ1-6,TRBV5-4,NA,TRBD1,TGTGCCAGCAGCTTGGACAGGGGTCGGAATTCACCCCTCCACTTT,CASSLDRGRNSPLHF
TRBJ1-2,TRBV28,few,NA,TGTGCCAGCAGTTATACTGAGCGCTATGGCTACACCTTC,CASSYTERYGYTF
TRBJ2-4,TRBV7-9,NA,NA,TGTGCCAGCAGCGCCGACCTACTCGGCATTCAGTACTTC,CASSADLLGIQYF